The source of this T cell receptor beta chain is a study of T-cell reconstitution after alpha-beta-depleted transplantation in children. This clonotype was found a few times. V trimming: 2 bases; J trimming: 4 bases; junction bases outside the gene matches: 8. The CDR3 is 16 amino acids. Germline-derived CDR1 and CDR2 are MNHEY and SVGEGT. During its preparation, the TCRbeta library received unique molecular identifiers. TCRdb analysed the PCR reads with MiXCR anew, one entry per CDR3 protein. The sample lists approximately 430,000 distinct CDR3 sequences, around 16% seen once, with roughly 27% in the top ten.

Material: PBMCs, mostly from graft donor cells, obtained 360 days after TCRalphabeta/CD19-depleted stem cell transplant. The rearrangement links TRBV6-2 or TRBV6-3 to TRBJ2-7, with TRBD1 matching 10 bases. The source is a boy under two years old who had a stem cell transplant for Wiskott-Aldrich syndrome, so the T cells may come from the graft donor. In nucleotides, the CDR3 is TGTGCCAGCAGTTACACACCGGGACAGGGGTCTTACGAGCAGTACTTC. Residues: CASSYTPGQGSYEQYF.